The entry that follows covers one T cell receptor beta chain sequence. This sample was included in a study of regulatory and conventional T cells in RAG deficiency. The CDR3 runs 13 residues. The germline V gene has CDR1 MRHNA and CDR2 SNTAGT. With 5 bases removed from V and 5 bases from J, the gap between germline ends came to 12 bases. Sequencing was performed with immunoSEQ multiplex PCR; in TCRdb, only in-frame clones are kept and a portion is missing. The sample records around 29,000 clones, 80% to 95% being singletons. Regulatory T cells were sorted from blood as CD4+ CD25-high CD127-low cells. This sample was also put to use in a study of regulatory T cells. That work contributes: The primer mix had 52 TRBV and 13 TRBJ primers.

This sequence was found in a human donor in good health. Sequenced input: Tregs sorted from blood. V is TRBV6-4 and J is TRBJ1-1; D remains ambiguous. This CDR3 reads CASSRLVGTEAFF. CDR3 coding DNA: TGTGCCAGCAGTAGACTCGTCGGGACTGAAGCTTTCTTT.